This TCR beta chain is drawn from a study of blood T cell repertoires in COVID-19. At the level of the study: T cells, B-cell-depleted T cells, or PBMCs supplied cDNA or gDNA.

The germline gives CDR1 SGHNT, CDR2 YYREEE (reference sequence). With V trimmed by 3 bases and J by 2 bases, 16 bases remained unmatched. The CDR3 runs to 19 residues. The data were produced by immunoSEQ multiplex PCR, yet TCRdb's version contains in-frame clones alone and is incomplete. This table has 150,000 to 200,000 clones, about 85% appearing once. This clone was seen once. The sequenced sample was peripheral blood. This chain uses TRBV5-4 with TRBJ2-7, with 11 nucleotides matching TRBD2. The sequence was obtained from a person between 65 and 79 years old with COVID-19, enrolled during active disease. CDR3 DNA: TGTGCCAGCAGCTCGGGGAGGAGTGTTAGCGGGAGGGGAACCTACGAGCAGTACTTC. Protein: CASSSGRSVSGRGTYEQYF.